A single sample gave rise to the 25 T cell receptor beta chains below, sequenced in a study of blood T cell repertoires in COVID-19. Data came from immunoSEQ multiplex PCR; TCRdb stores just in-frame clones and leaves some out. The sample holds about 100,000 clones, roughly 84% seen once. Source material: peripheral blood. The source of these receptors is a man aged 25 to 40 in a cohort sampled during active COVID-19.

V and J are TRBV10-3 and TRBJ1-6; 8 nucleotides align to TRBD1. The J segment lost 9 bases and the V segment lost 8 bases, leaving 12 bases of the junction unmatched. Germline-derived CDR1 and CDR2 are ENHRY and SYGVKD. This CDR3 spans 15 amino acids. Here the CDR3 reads CAIGISGQDTSPLHF. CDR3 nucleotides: TGTGCCATCGGGATTTCGGGACAGGACACTTCACCCCTCCACTTT.

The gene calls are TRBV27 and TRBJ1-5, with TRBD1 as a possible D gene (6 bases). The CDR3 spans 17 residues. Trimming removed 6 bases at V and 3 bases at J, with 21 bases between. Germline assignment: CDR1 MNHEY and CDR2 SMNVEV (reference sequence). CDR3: CASSMNSFTGFNQPQHF. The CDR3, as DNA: TGTGCCAGCAGCATGAATTCATTTACAGGGTTCAATCAGCCCCAGCATTTT.

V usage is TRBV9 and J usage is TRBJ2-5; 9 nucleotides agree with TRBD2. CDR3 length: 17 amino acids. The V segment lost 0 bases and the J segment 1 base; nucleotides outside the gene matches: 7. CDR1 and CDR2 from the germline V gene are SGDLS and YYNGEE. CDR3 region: CASSVGVGSGGQETQYF. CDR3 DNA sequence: TGTGCCAGCAGCGTAGGGGTTGGTAGCGGGGGCCAAGAGACCCAGTACTTC. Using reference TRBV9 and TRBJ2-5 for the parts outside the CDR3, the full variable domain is DSGVTQTPKHLITATGQRVTLRCSPRSGDLSVYWYQQSLDQGLQFLIQYYNGEERAKGNILERFSAQQFPDLHSELNLSSLELGDSALYFCASSVGVGSGGQETQYFGPGTRLLVL.

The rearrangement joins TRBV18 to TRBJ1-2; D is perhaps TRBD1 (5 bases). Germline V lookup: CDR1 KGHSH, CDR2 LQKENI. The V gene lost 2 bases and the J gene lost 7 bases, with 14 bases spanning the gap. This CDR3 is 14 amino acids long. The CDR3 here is CASSPLGGTSGYTF. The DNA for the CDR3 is TGTGCCAGCTCACCATTGGGAGGGACGTCTGGCTACACCTTC.

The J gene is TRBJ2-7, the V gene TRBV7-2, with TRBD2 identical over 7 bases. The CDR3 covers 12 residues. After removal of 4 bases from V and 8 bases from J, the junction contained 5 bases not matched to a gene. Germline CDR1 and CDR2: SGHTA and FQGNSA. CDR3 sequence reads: CASSSRLAQQYF. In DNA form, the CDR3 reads TGTGCCAGCAGCTCCCGACTAGCCCAGCAGTACTTC.

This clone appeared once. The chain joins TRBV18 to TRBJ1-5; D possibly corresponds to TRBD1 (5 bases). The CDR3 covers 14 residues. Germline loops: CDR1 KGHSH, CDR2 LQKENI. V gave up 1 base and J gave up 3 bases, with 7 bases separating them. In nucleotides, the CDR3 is TGTGCCAGCTCACCACAGGGGAACAATCAGCCCCAGCATTTT. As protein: CASSPQGNNQPQHF.

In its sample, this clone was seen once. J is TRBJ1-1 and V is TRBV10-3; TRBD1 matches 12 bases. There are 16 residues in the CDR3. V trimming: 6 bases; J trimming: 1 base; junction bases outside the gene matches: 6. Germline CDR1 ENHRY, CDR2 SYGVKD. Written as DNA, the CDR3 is TGTGCCATCAGCCCGGGACAGGGGGCATCGAACACTGAAGCTTTCTTT. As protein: CAISPGQGASNTEAFF.

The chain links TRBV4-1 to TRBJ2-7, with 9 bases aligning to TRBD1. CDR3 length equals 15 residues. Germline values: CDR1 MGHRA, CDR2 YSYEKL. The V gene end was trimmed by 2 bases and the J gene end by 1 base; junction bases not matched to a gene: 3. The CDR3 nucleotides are TGCGCCAGCAGCCAACGGACAGGGGTATCCTACGAGCAGTACTTC. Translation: CASSQRTGVSYEQYF.

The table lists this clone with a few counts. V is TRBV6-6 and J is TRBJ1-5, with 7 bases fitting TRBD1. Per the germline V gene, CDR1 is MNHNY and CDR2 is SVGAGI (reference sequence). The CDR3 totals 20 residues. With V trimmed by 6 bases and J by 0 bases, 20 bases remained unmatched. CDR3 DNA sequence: TGTGCCAGCAGCCGTCCGGGACAGCCTAAAGGGGCCTATAGCAATCAGCCCCAGCATTTT. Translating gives CASSRPGQPKGAYSNQPQHF.

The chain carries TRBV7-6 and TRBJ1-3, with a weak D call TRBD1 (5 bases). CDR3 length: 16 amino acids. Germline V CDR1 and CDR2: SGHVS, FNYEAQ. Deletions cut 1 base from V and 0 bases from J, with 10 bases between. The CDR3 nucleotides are TGTGCCAGCAGCTTAGTTACAGGATACTCTGGAAACACCATATATTTT. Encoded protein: CASSLVTGYSGNTIYF.

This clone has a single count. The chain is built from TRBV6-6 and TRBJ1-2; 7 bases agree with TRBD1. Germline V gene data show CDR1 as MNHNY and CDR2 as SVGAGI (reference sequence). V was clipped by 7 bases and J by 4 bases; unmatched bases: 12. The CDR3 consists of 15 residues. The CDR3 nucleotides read TGTGCCAGCACCGGTGAAGGGGGCGGATTCTATGGCTACACCTTC. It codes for CASTGEGGGFYGYTF.

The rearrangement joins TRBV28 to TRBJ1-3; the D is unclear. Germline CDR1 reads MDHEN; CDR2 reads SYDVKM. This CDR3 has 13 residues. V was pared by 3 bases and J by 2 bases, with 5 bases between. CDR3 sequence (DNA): TGTGCCAGCAGTTTTGCGGCTGGAAACACCATATATTTT. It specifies CASSFAAGNTIYF.

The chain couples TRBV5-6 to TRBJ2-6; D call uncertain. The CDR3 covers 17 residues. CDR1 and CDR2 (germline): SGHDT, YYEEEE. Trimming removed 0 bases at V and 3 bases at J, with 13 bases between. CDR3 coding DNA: TGTGCCAGCAGCTTGGAAAGGCAGGCCTTTGGGGCCAACGTCCTGACTTTC. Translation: CASSLERQAFGANVLTF.

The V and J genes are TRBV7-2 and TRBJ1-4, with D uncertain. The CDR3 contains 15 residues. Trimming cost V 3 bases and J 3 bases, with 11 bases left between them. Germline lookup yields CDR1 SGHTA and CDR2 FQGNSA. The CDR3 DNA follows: TGTGCCAGCAGCTTGGCCGCGGGGTCTAATGAAAAACTGTTTTTT. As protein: CASSLAAGSNEKLFF.

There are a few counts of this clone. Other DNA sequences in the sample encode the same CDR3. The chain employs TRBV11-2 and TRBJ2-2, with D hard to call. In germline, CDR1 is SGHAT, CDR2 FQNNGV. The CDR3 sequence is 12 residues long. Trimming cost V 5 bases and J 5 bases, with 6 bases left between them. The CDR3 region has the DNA TGTGCCAGCAGCCCGAGGACCGGGGAGCTGTTTTTT. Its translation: CASSPRTGELFF. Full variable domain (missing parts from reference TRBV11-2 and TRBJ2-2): EAGVAQSPRYKIIEKRQSVAFWCNPISGHATLYWYQQILGQGPKLLIQFQNNGVVDDSQLPKDRFSAERLKGVDSTLKIQPAKLEDSAVYLCASSPRTGELFFGEGSRLTVL.

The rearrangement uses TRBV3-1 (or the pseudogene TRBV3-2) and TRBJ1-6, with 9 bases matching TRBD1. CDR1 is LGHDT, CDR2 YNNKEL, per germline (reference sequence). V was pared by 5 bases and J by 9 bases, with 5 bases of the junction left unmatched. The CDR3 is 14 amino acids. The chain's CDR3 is CASSADRGASPLHF. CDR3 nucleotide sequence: TGTGCCAGCAGCGCGGACAGGGGAGCTTCACCCCTCCACTTT.

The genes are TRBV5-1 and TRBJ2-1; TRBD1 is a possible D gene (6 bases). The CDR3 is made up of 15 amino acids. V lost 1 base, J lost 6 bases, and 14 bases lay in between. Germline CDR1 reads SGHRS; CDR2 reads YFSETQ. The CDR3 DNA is TGCGCCAGCAGCTTGCTAACCACAGGGAGCAATGAGCAGTTCTTC. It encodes CASSLLTTGSNEQFF.

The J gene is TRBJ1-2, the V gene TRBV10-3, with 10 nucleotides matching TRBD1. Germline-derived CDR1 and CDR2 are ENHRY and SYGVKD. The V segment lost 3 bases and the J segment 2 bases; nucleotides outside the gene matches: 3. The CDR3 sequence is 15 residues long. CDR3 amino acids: CAISDRDRGNYGYTF. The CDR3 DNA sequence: TGTGCCATCAGTGATAGGGACAGGGGAAACTATGGCTACACCTTC.

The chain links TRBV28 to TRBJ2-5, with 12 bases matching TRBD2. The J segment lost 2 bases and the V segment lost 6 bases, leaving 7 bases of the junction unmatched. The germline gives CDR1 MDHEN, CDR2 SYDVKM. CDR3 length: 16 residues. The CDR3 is CASRTSGGPTQETQYF. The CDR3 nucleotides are TGTGCCAGCAGGACTAGCGGGGGCCCTACGCAAGAGACCCAGTACTTC.

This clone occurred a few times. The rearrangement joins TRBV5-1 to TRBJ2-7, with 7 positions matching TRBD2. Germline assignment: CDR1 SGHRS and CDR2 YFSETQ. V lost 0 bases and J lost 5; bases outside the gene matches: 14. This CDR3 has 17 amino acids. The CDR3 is CASSLEVGGRGTNEQYF. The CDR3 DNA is TGCGCCAGCAGCTTGGAGGTGGGGGGGAGAGGGACTAACGAGCAGTACTTC.

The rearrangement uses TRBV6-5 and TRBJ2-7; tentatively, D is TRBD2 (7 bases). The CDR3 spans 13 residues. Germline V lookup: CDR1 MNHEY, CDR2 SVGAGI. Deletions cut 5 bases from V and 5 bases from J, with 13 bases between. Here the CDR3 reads CASSTLGGDEQYF. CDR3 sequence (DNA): TGTGCCAGCAGTACCCTAGGGGGGGACGAGCAGTACTTC.

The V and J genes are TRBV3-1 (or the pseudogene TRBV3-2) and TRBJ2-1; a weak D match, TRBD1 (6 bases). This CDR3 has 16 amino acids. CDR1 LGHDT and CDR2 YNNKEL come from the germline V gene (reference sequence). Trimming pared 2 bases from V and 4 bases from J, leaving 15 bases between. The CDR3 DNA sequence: TGTGCCAGCAGCCAAAGGGACACCTTAAGGTACAATGAGCAGTTCTTC. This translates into CASSQRDTLRYNEQFF.

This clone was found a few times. CDR3 region: CASRDKLSGNTIYF. CDR3 in DNA: TGCGCCAGCCGCGACAAACTCTCTGGAAACACCATATATTTT. The V call is TRBV5-1, the J call TRBJ1-3; D uncertain. V was clipped by 7 bases and J by 0 bases, with 11 bases between them. The CDR3 sequence is 14 residues long. Germline CDR1 reads SGHRS; CDR2 reads YFSETQ. Variable domain in full (rest from reference TRBV5-1 and TRBJ1-3): KAGVTQTPRYLIKTRGQQVTLSCSPISGHRSVSWYQQTPGQGLQFLFEYFSETQRNKGNFPGRFSGRQFSNSRSEMNVSTLELGDSALYLCASRDKLSGNTIYFGEGSWLTVV.

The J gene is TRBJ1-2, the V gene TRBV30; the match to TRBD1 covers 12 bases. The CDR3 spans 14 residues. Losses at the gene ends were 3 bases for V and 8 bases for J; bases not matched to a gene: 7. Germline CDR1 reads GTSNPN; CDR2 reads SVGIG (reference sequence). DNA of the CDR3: TGTGCCTGGAGCCCGGGACAGGGGGCAGAAGGCTACACCTTC. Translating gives CAWSPGQGAEGYTF.

The CDR3 spells CASSLLPGQGYEQYF. DNA of the CDR3: TGTGCCAGCAGTCTGTTACCGGGACAGGGCTACGAGCAGTACTTC. This sequence joins TRBV27 and TRBJ2-7, with 9 bases fitting TRBD1. The CDR3 has 15 amino acids. Germline assignment: CDR1 MNHEY and CDR2 SMNVEV (reference sequence). Trimming at V came to 5 bases and at J to 3 bases, leaving 8 bases not matched to a gene.